This paragraph reports one T cell receptor beta chain. Its antigen is unknown. These data belong to a study of Ad26.COV2.S vaccination and SARS-CoV-2 variants. Study-level findings and limits: Total responses of T cells may have been underestimated by the analyses of TCR breadth and depth. Considerable breadth of spike-specific CD8+ and CD4+ T cell responses has reportedly been documented following vaccination.

Treatment in this sample: over 15 received Ad26.COV2.S at low or high dose, single or two shots; 5 received placebo; per-sample allocation not given. Sampling occurred on day 63 after the first vaccine or placebo injection. Libraries were prepared by immunoSEQ multiplex PCR; TCRdb keeps only in-frame clonotypes and omits some of them. The top ten clones hold 2% to 2.5% of a sample with approximately 300,000 clones, around four fifths of them seen once. CDR1 SGHKS and CDR2 YYEKEE come from the germline V gene (reference sequence). The V end lost 0 bases, the J end lost 3 bases, and 12 bases lay between the germline ends. The CDR3 contains 15 residues.

The genes are TRBV5-5 and TRBJ1-1, with no clear D. Sample: peripheral blood, taken in a trial of Ad26.COV2.S vaccine versus placebo. The sequence was collected from a person between 18 and 59 years old who received the Ad26.COV2.S COVID-19 vaccine or a placebo. CDR3 protein: CASSLGQVGYTEAFF. The CDR3 DNA is TGTGCCAGCAGCTTGGGGCAGGTGGGGTACACTGAAGCTTTCTTT.